The T cell receptor (beta chain) under discussion was sequenced for a study of blood T cell repertoires in COVID-19. Study-wide context: There were acute and convalescent COVID-19 samples, and they came from the United States, Italy and Spain. The cDNA or gDNA used as material had been derived from T cells, B-cell-depleted T cells, or PBMCs.

As originally analysed: For nucleated cells, counts were estimated from reference gene primer amplification. This table comes from immunoSEQ multiplex PCR, and its TCRdb copy is limited to in-frame clones, with some not included. V and J calls plus clone size are reproduced from that table; the DNA served to infer D and trimming. Seen here are about 500,000 clones, 89% observed once, and the top ten hold around 0.9%. The Seattle site enrolled patients during active infection and followed them longitudinally. CDR3 size: 16 residues. Germline CDR1 SGHDT, CDR2 YYEEEE. V dropped 0 bases and J dropped 6; count of bases not matched to a gene: 6.

Source material: peripheral blood. The chain links TRBV5-6 to TRBJ2-5, with TRBD1 identical over 12 bases. The TCR sequence derives from a man aged 18 to 29 with COVID-19, enrolled during active disease. The CDR3 loop is CASSLVGQGAKKTQYF. The CDR3 region has the DNA TGTGCCAGCAGCTTGGTGGGACAGGGGGCGAAGAAGACCCAGTACTTC.